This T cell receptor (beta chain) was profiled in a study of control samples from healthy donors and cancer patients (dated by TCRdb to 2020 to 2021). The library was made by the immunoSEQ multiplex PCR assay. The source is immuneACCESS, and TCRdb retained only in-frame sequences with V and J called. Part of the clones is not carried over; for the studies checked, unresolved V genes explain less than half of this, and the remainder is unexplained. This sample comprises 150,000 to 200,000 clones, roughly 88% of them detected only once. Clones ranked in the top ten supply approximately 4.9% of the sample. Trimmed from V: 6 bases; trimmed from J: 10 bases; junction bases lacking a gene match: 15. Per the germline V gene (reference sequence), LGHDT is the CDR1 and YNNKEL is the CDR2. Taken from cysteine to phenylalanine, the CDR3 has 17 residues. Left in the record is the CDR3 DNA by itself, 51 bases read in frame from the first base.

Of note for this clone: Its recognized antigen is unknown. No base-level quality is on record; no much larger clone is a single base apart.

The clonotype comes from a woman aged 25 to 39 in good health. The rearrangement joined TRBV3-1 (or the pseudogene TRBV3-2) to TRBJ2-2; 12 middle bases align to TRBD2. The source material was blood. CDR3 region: CASRGTSGRGRNAELFF. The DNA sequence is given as TGTGCCAGCAGAGGGACTAGCGGGCGGGGGCGGAATGCGGAGCTGTTTTTT.